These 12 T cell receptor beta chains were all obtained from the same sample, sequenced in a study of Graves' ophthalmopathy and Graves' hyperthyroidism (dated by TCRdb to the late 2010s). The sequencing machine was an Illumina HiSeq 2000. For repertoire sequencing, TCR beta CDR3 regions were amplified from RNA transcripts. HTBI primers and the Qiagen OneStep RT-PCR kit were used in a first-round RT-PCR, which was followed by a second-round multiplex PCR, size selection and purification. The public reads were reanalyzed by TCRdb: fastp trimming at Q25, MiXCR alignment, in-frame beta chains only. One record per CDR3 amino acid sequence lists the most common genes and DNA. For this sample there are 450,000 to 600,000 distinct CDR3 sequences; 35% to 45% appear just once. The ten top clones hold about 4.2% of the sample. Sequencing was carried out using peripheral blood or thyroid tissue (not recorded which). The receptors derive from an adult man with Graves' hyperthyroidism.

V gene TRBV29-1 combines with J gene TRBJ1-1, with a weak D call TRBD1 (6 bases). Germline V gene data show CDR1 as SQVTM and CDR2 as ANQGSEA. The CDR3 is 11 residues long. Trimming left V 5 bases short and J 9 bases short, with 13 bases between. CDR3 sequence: CSVSGTSQAFF. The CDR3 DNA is TGCAGCGTTTCTGGGACATCCCAAGCTTTCTTT.

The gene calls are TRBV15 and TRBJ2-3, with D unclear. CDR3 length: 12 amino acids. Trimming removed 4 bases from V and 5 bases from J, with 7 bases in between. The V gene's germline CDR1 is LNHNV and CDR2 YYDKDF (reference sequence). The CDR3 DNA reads TGTGCCACCAGCATGGTTGGAGATACGCAGTATTTT. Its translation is CATSMVGDTQYF.

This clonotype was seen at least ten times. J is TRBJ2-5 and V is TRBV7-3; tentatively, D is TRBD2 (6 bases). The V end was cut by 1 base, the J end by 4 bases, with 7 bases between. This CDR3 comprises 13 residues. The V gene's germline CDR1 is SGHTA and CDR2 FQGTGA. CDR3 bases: TGTGCCAGCAGCTTAATCGGGAGAGAGACCCAGTACTTC. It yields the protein CASSLIGRETQYF.

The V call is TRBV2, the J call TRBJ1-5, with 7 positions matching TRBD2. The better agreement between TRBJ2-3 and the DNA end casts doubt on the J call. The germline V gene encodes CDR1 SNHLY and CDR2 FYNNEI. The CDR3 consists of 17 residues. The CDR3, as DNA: TGTGCCAGCAGTGAAGGTCGCGGGGGAAAAAACACAGATACGCAGTATTTT. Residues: CASSEGRGGKNTDTQYF.

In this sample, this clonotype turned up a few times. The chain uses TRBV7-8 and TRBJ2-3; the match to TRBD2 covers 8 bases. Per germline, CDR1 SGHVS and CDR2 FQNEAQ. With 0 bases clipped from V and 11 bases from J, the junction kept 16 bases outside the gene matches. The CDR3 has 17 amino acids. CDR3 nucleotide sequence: TGTGCCAGCAGCTTAGCGCACAGCGGGAGCTCCTACAATGAGCAGTATTTT. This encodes CASSLAHSGSSYNEQYF.

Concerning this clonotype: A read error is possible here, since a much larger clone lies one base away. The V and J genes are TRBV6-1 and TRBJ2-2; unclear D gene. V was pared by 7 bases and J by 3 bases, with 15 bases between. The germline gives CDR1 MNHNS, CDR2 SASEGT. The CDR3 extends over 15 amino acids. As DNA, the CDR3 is TGTGCCAGCAATGCCACTCGGTCGTACACCGGGGAGCTGTTTTTT. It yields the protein CASNATRSYTGELFF.

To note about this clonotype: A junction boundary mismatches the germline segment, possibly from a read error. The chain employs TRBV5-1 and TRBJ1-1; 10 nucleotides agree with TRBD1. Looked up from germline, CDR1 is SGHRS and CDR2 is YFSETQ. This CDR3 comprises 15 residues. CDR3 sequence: CTSSSGTGENTEAFF. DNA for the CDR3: TGCACCAGCAGCTCGGGGACAGGGGAGAACACTGAAGCCTTCTTT.

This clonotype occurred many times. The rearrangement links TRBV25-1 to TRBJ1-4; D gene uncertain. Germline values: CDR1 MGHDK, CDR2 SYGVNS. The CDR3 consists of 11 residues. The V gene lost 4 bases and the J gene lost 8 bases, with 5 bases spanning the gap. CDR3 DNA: TGTGCCAGCAGTGCTGGGGAAAAACTGTTTTTT. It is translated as CASSAGEKLFF. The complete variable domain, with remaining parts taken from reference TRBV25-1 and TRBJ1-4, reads EADIYQTPRYLVIGTGKKITLECSQTMGHDKMYWYQQDPGMELHLIHYSYGVNSTEKGDLSSESTVSRIRTEHFPLTLESARPSHTSQYLCASSAGEKLFFGSGTQLSVL.

CDR3 region: CASSSAGQGAYGYTF. The CDR3 DNA is TGTGCCAGCAGTTCGGCCGGACAGGGCGCCTATGGCTACACCTTC. J is TRBJ1-2 and V is TRBV27; 8 bases are shared with TRBD1. After removal of 4 bases from V and 4 bases from J, the junction contained 8 bases not matched to a gene. Germline assignment: CDR1 MNHEY and CDR2 SMNVEV (reference sequence). There are 15 residues in the CDR3.

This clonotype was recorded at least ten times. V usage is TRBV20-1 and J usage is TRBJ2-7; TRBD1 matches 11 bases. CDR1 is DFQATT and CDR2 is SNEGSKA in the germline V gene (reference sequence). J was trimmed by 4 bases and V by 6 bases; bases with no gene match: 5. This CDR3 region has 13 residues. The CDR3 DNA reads TGCAGTGCCCCGGGACAGGGGGAGTACGAGCAGTACTTC. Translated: CSAPGQGEYEQYF.

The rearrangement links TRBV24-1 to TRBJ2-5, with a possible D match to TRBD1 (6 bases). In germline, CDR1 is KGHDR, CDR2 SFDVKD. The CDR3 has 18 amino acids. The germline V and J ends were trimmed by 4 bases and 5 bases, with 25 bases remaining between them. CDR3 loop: CATSETDSQAQGGETQYF. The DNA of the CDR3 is TGTGCCACCAGTGAGACGGACAGCCAAGCGCAGGGCGGGGAGACCCAGTACTTC.

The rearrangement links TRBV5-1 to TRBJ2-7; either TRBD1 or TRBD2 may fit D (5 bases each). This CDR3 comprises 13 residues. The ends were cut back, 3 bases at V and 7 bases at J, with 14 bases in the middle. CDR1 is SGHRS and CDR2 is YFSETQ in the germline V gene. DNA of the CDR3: TGCGCCAGCAGCTCGCGACGGGACGGTGAGCAGTACTTC. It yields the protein CASSSRRDGEQYF. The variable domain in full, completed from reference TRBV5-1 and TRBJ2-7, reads KAGVTQTPRYLIKTRGQQVTLSCSPISGHRSVSWYQQTPGQGLQFLFEYFSETQRNKGNFPGRFSGRQFSNSRSEMNVSTLELGDSALYLCASSSRRDGEQYFGPGTRLTVT.